Included here is one T cell receptor beta chain sequence, with context. The data are from a study of blood T cell repertoires in COVID-19. Study summary: The United States, Italy and Spain were the sources of the acute and convalescent COVID-19 samples.

CDR3 length: 14 amino acids. V was clipped by 5 bases and J by 2 bases, with 11 bases between them. Looked up from germline, CDR1 is SNHLY and CDR2 is FYNNEI. Study processing details: By means of reference gene primer amplification, nucleated cell counts were estimated. Assay used: immunoSEQ multiplex PCR; TCRdb lists only in-frame clones, some missing. From that table come the V and J calls and clone size; the DNA was used to work out D and trimming. The profile shows roughly 290,000 clones, approximately 92% of them singletons. The sample consisted of peripheral blood. The TCR comes from a woman aged 25-40 years with COVID-19, enrolled during active disease. This chain joins TRBV2 and TRBJ2-3, with D possibly being TRBD2 (6 bases). CDR3 sequence reads: CASSLAGNTDTQYF. Here the CDR3 DNA reads TGTGCCAGCAGTCTGGCGGGAAACACAGATACGCAGTATTTT.